Sequencing of this T cell receptor (beta chain) was carried out in a study of cytomegalovirus exposure and HLA in healthy donors. Study-wide findings and caveats: Analysis was performed later, and it showed HLA-associated TCR beta chains to be more clonally expanded than equally common others. By a later analysis, the bulk of CMV-associated TCR beta chains appeared HLA-restricted. The classifier, whose performance was assessed in both the original and validation cohorts, reportedly diagnosed cytomegalovirus status with high specificity and sensitivity.

As for this clone: As yet, its antigen is unknown.

This CDR3 is 16 amino acids long. In germline, CDR1 is SGHRS, CDR2 YFSETQ. V lost 1 base, J lost 2 bases, and 5 bases stayed unmatched. The PCR contained 60 Vbeta and 13 Jbeta primers. Only in-frame clones appear in the TCRdb table, and some are missing; sequencing was by immunoSEQ multiplex PCR. Of more than 95,000 clones in the sample, approximately 83% were seen once. The chain combines TRBV5-1 with TRBJ2-3; 9 bases agree with TRBD2. The TCR sequence derives from a woman aged 40 to 55 in good health and CMV-seropositive. Sequences were obtained from PBMCs. The DNA for the CDR3 is TGCGCCAGCAGCTTGTTTCGACTAGCGGTCACAGATACGCAGTATTTT. Protein sequence: CASSLFRLAVTDTQYF.